This T cell receptor beta chain came from a study of blood T cells in healthy people across ages. Looking at the study overall: Per every two T cells, about one barcoded beta molecule was captured by template switching.

PCR was performed a second time for roughly 7 to 11 cycles using a sample-barcoded 5' primer and a J-beta primer mix. TCRdb reanalysed the 5' RACE reads using MiXCR and keeps one entry per CDR3 protein. This sample has about 290,000 distinct CDR3 sequences, with 25% to 30% found just once. Germline CDR1 MNHNY, CDR2 SVGAGI (reference sequence). V was pared by 6 bases and J by 0 bases, with 15 bases between. The CDR3 spans 16 residues. Study results and limitations: Calculation of diversity from one million T cells yielded estimates considered to be underestimates. Strong correlation linked observed beta diversity and percent naive T cells.

In its sample, this clonotype was seen many times. What it binds is unknown. The source material was blood. V and J are TRBV6-6 and TRBJ2-4; possible D gene TRBD1, 6 bases. This sequence originates from a woman in her 70s in good health. The CDR3 loop reads CASSPFGQLAKNIQYF. CDR3 coding DNA: TGTGCCAGCAGCCCCTTTGGACAGTTAGCCAAAAACATTCAGTACTTC.